These T cell receptor beta chains were read from a single sample in a study of cytomegalovirus exposure and HLA in healthy donors. Sequencing used immunoSEQ multiplex PCR; TCRdb keeps in-frame clones, though not all of them. The table lists tens of thousands of clones, approximately 79% of them singletons. Sequenced: PBMCs. These receptors were obtained from a woman aged 25 to 39 in good health and CMV-seropositive. The conserved cysteine and the conserved F or W are not part of the CDR3 here.

j_gene	v_gene	CDR3aa
TRBJ2-7	TRBV19	ASSPGTSSYEQY
TRBJ1-5	TRBV21-1	ASSGRPGQGFPQPQH
TRBJ2-3	TRBV2	ASSEVGGDAGTQY
TRBJ1-5	TRBV5-6	ASSLGPDRAGDQPQH
TRBJ2-5	TRBV6-8	ASSTGVYQETQY
TRBJ1-3	TRBV4-1	ASSQVAGTGGSGNTIY
TRBJ2-7	TRBV11-1	ASSLGGRASYEQY
TRBJ1-2	TRBV7-9	ASSWDRGGGYT
TRBJ1-5	TRBV19	ASSIVPPVVQPQH
TRBJ1-2	TRBV5-4	ASSFAGLYGYT
TRBJ2-1	TRBV6-4	ASSDSAGGLNEQF
TRBJ2-7	TRBV7-3	ASSLSYSHEQY
TRBJ1-2	TRBV28	ASRSNYGYT
TRBJ2-3	TRBV4-1	ASSQGRGGSTDTQY
TRBJ2-7	TRBV21-1	ASSKGTSGSPKGREQY
TRBJ1-2	TRBV7-2	ASSGQRGGRSHRYT
TRBJ2-3	TRBV11-3	ASSFSGNTDTQY
TRBJ2-5	TRBV9	ASSVGGQDAETQY
TRBJ1-5	TRBV28	ASSLGGSYYSNQPQH
TRBJ1-2	TRBV27	ASSPRTGVYYGYT
TRBJ1-1	TRBV28	ASSLSVSPRVAF
TRBJ1-1	TRBV10-3	AISLDEGRTEAF
TRBJ1-2	TRBV12-5	ASGREAGNYGYP
TRBJ2-7	TRBV5-6	ASSLGVIYEQY
TRBJ1-1	TRBV4-1	ASSPAWGRRTEAF
TRBJ1-6	TRBV6-6	ASTDRDRGQNSPLH
TRBJ1-3	TRBV7-9	ASSFSGGDTYSGNTIY
TRBJ2-1	TRBV6-1	ASSAAGTANNEQF
TRBJ2-1	TRBV27	ASSSGLTDNEQF
TRBJ2-7	TRBV13	SSSLGLAGSYEQY
TRBJ2-5	TRBV18	ASSPPRTSGAMGAQY
TRBJ1-1	TRBV19	ASSWQGMNTEAF
TRBJ1-2	TRBV14	ASSPSGAGYT
TRBJ2-1	TRBV29-1	SVARGGSYNEQF
TRBJ2-7	TRBV20-1	SALSSHEQY
TRBJ1-1	TRBV10-1	ASSAAVSTEAF
TRBJ2-6	TRBV27	ASSLSAGGRTGANVLP
TRBJ2-5	TRBV2	ASSELAGGRETQY
TRBJ2-5	TRBV18	ASSPPGGNQETQY
TRBJ1-1	TRBV30	AWRGQGPTEAF
TRBJ1-4	TRBV27	ASSGQGKFEKLF
TRBJ2-1	TRBV5-6	ASSLRHTTNSYNEQF
TRBJ2-7	TRBV28	ASSFGQAPSYEQY
TRBJ1-5	TRBV7-2	ASSLTFKGGIGSNQPQH
TRBJ1-1	TRBV5-5	ASSQWTGGNTEAF
TRBJ2-3	TRBV4-1	ASSQGRESTDTQY
TRBJ2-1	TRBV7-9	AGGGGNEQF
TRBJ1-5	TRBV28	ASSSGQGNQPQH